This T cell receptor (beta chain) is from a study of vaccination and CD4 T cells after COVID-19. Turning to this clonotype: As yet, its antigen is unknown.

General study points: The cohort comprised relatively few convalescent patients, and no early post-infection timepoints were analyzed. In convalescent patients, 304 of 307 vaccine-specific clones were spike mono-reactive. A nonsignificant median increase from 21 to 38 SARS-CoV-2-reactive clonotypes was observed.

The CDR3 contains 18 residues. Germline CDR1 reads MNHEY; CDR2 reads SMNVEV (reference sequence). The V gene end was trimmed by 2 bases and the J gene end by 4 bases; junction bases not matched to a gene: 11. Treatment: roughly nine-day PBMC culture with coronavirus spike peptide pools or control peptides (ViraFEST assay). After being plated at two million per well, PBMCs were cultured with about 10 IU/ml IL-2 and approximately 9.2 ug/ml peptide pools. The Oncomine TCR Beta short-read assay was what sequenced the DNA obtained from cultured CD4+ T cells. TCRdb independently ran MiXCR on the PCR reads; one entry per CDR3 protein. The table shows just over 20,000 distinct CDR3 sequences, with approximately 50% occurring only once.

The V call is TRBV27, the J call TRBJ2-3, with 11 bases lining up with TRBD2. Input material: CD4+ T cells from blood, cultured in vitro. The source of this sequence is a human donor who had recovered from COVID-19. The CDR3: CASSLSGLAGRLADTQYF. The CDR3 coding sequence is TGTGCCAGCAGTTTAAGCGGACTAGCGGGTCGCCTCGCAGATACGCAGTATTTT.